This is a list of T cell receptor beta chains from one sample in a study of identical twins. MiXCR was run by TCRdb on the 5' RACE reads, yielding one entry per CDR3 protein. The sample lists more than 350,000 distinct CDR3 sequences, about 10% occurring once. Input material: naive T cells sorted from blood. These receptors were taken from a woman aged 45-59 years in good health. The CDR3 runs from the conserved cysteine through the conserved F or W. Each record gives: V gene, J gene, D gene, clone size, CDR3 DNA, CDR3 protein. The D gene is left open where the match is weak. The listing skips clone size in some rows; elsewhere it reads once, few, many or a size class.

TRBV5-4	TRBJ2-3	TRBD1	few	TGTGCCAGCAGCGGGATCTCTCGGACAGGGGGCGCAGATACGCAGTATTTT	CASSGISRTGGADTQYF
TRBV24-1	TRBJ2-2	TRBD1	.	TGTGCCACCAGTGACCAAGGACAGGGAGGTGTCGGGGAGCTGTTTTTT	CATSDQGQGGVGELFF
TRBV6-5	TRBJ2-1	.	few	TGTGCCAGCATCCCTACTGGGAGCGGTGAGCAGTTCTTC	CASIPTGSGEQFF
TRBV7-2	TRBJ2-5	TRBD2	.	TGTGCCAGCAGCGGGTGGACTAGCAGGGAGACCCAGTACTTC	CASSGWTSRETQYF
TRBV5-1	TRBJ2-3	.	many	TGCGCCAGCAGCTCCGAACGCCACGCGCAGTATTTT	CASSSERHAQYF
TRBV12-3/TRBV12-4	TRBJ2-1	TRBD2	many	TGTGCCAGCAGTTTAGGGGAGGGGAATGAGCAGTTCTTC	CASSLGEGNEQFF
TRBV9	TRBJ1-1	TRBD1	few	TGTGCCAGCAGCCCACGACAGGGTAGCATGAACACTGAAGCTTTCTTT	CASSPRQGSMNTEAFF
TRBV5-1	TRBJ1-2	.	.	TGCGCCAGCAGCTCTGTTTCAAGGGGATCGGACTATGGCTACACCTTC	CASSSVSRGSDYGYTF
TRBV6-2/TRBV6-3	TRBJ2-3	TRBD2	.	TGTGCCAGCAGTTACTCGTTGACTAGCGGGAGAACAGATACGCAGTATTTT	CASSYSLTSGRTDTQYF
TRBV7-2	TRBJ1-1	.	few	TGTGCCAGCAGCTTAGACAGGGTAACTGAAGCTTTCTTT	CASSLDRVTEAFF
TRBV2	TRBJ2-3	TRBD2	many	TGTGCCAGCAGTGTTTCCGGACTAGCGGGAACGGATACGCAGTATTTT	CASSVSGLAGTDTQYF
TRBV12-3/TRBV12-4	TRBJ2-1	TRBD1	many	TGTGCCAGCAGCCCCTTTATGAGGACAGGGGCCAATGAGCAGTTCTTC	CASSPFMRTGANEQFF
TRBV6-5	TRBJ1-1	.	many	TGTGCCAGCAGTTACTCCCTCACAGGGATTGGCACTGAAGCTTTCTTT	CASSYSLTGIGTEAFF
TRBV11-2	TRBJ2-1	.	.	TGTGCCAGCAGCTTAGGGGAAACTAGTTTTATGGATGAGCAGTTCTTC	CASSLGETSFMDEQFF
TRBV5-1	TRBJ2-2	TRBD2	many	TGCGCCAGCACTCTAGCGGGAGCCGGGGAGCTGTTTTTT	CASTLAGAGELFF
TRBV6-5	TRBJ1-1	TRBD1	many	TGTGCCAGCAGCGGGGACAGGGGAAGAAACACTGAAGCTTTCTTT	CASSGDRGRNTEAFF
TRBV28	TRBJ1-5	.	.	TGTGCCAGCTGGGATAGCAATCAGCCCCAGCATTTT	CASWDSNQPQHF
TRBV19	TRBJ2-2	.	.	TGTGCCAGTAGTTTCAGGGGTGGAAGCGGCAACACCGGGGAGCTGTTTTTT	CASSFRGGSGNTGELFF
TRBV5-1	TRBJ2-1	.	few	TGCGCCAGCAGCTCCAACGGAGGGCCTTCCTCCTACAATGAGCAGTTCTTC	CASSSNGGPSSYNEQFF
TRBV20-1	TRBJ2-7	TRBD2	few	TGCAGTGCTATCGGGGGGGCCTACGAGCAGTACTTC	CSAIGGAYEQYF
TRBV5-6	TRBJ2-1	TRBD2	few	TGTGCCAGCAGCTTGCGGGGCGGGAGGGTAAACAATGAGCAGTTCTTC	CASSLRGGRVNNEQFF
TRBV7-8	TRBJ2-1	TRBD2	few	TGTGCCAGCAGCTGGCAACTAGCGGAATGGGGCCATGAGCAGTTCTTC	CASSWQLAEWGHEQFF
TRBV7-9	TRBJ2-3	.	.	TGTGCCAGCAGCTTAGCGCGGGGGCTAGCAGGCACAGATACGCAGTATTTT	CASSLARGLAGTDTQYF
TRBV10-2	TRBJ1-2	TRBD1	few	TGCGCCAGCGTAGGACAGGGCAACTATGGCTACACCTTC	CASVGQGNYGYTF
TRBV29-1	TRBJ2-3	TRBD1	many	TGCAGCGTCCGGGACAGCGGCACAGATACGCAGTATTTT	CSVRDSGTDTQYF
TRBV10-3	TRBJ2-5	TRBD2	.	TGTGCCATCACGGCGGGAGGCCAGGGGGAGACCCAGTACTTC	CAITAGGQGETQYF
TRBV9	TRBJ2-5	.	many	TGTGCCAGCAGCGTAGGAGCTAGCAAAGAGACCCAGTACTTC	CASSVGASKETQYF
TRBV7-2	TRBJ2-7	.	.	TGTGCCAGCAGCTTCGACAGATCCTACGAGCAGTACTTC	CASSFDRSYEQYF
TRBV29-1	TRBJ2-1	TRBD2	many	TGCAGCGGTGCCCATGGGGGGGCGGGAGGAAGTGAGCAGTTCTTC	CSGAHGGAGGSEQFF
TRBV2	TRBJ2-1	TRBD2	.	TGTGCCAGCAGGCCTCTAGCGGGAGGACAGTTCTTC	CASRPLAGGQFF
TRBV29-1	TRBJ2-1	.	.	TGCAGCGTTGAAGGAAGAGGGGGCAATGAGCAGTTCTTC	CSVEGRGGNEQFF
TRBV2	TRBJ2-3	TRBD1	few	TGTGCCAGCACCTCATATGGGACAGGGGGCGGTACGCAGTATTTT	CASTSYGTGGGTQYF
TRBV7-7	TRBJ2-2	.	few	TGTGCTCTTCACAATTCCGGGGAGCTGTTTTTT	CALHNSGELFF
TRBV3-1	TRBJ1-6	TRBD1	many	TGTGCCAGCAGTTCCGGGACAGGGGTTTCACCCCTCCACTTT	CASSSGTGVSPLHF
TRBV20-1	TRBJ2-7	.	.	TGCAGTGCTAGAGATGTCGGCGGCCCCTACGAGCAGTACTTC	CSARDVGGPYEQYF
TRBV7-2	TRBJ2-7	.	many	TGTGCCAGCAGTTCAAGAAATCTCGCCTACGAGCAGTACTTC	CASSSRNLAYEQYF
TRBV10-2	TRBJ2-7	.	many	TGCGCCAGCAGCCCTAGGGGGGCCGGAACCGAAAACGAGCAGTACTTC	CASSPRGAGTENEQYF
TRBV27	TRBJ2-3	.	many	TGTGCCAGCAGTTCCAGAGGTACAGATACGCAGTATTTT	CASSSRGTDTQYF
TRBV4-1	TRBJ2-7	TRBD2	few	TGCGCCAGCAGCCAAGAAGTAAGGGCTAGCGGGAGGTTGGGTGAGCAGTACTTC	CASSQEVRASGRLGEQYF
TRBV29-1	TRBJ2-1	TRBD2	many	TGCAGCGTTGAAGGGGGACTAGCGGGAGGGCCTTGGGCTAACAATGAGCAGTTCTTC	CSVEGGLAGGPWANNEQFF
TRBV29-1	TRBJ2-7	.	.	TGCAGCGTTGGCAGGGGCTCGGACGAGCAGTACTTC	CSVGRGSDEQYF
TRBV20-1	TRBJ1-1	TRBD1	.	TGCAGTGTATCTCGACAGGGGGTTGAAGCTTTCTTT	CSVSRQGVEAFF
TRBV18	TRBJ1-1	TRBD1	few	TGTGCCAGCTCCATGACAGGGACCACTGAAGCTTTCTTT	CASSMTGTTEAFF
TRBV12-3/TRBV12-4	TRBJ1-5	.	few	TGTGCCAGCAGTATAGGGTTGGACAATCAGCCCCAGCATTTT	CASSIGLDNQPQHF
TRBV29-1	TRBJ2-7	.	.	TGCAGCGTGGAGGGCGCTAGCGACGAGCAGTACTTC	CSVEGASDEQYF
TRBV5-1	TRBJ2-2	TRBD2	.	TGCGCCAGCAGCCCCGGGACTAGCGCTTACACCGGGGAGCTGTTTTTT	CASSPGTSAYTGELFF
TRBV15	TRBJ2-1	.	few	TGTGCCACCAGCAGAGAAAGGAGGGACAATGAGCAGTTCTTC	CATSRERRDNEQFF